These T cell receptor beta chains were read from a single sample in a study of blood T cells in healthy people across ages. Each CDR3 protein is one row after TCRdb ran MiXCR on the 5' RACE reads. The table lists around 850,000 distinct CDR3 sequences, about 36% of them singletons, with 13% in the top ten. The material sequenced was blood. The receptors derive from a man younger than 30 in good health. Each CDR3 is given with its conserved first and last residue. D genes are given only for firm matches. A clone size is listed for some rows: how often the clone was seen (once, few, many), or a class if it is expanded.

D: NA; length: 14; size: NA; V: TRBV14; J: TRBJ2-7; DNA: TGTGCCAGCAGCCAAGCTATCTTACCCTTCCAGCAGTACTTC; CDR3: CASSQAILPFQQYF
D: NA; length: 12; size: NA; V: TRBV9; J: TRBJ2-3; DNA: TGTGCCAGCAGCCACGAAGACGTGGAGCAGTATTTT; CDR3: CASSHEDVEQYF
D: NA; length: 15; size: NA; V: TRBV7-6; J: TRBJ2-7; DNA: TGTGCCAGCAGCCCAGAGGGCAGTGTCACCTACGAGCAGTACTTC; CDR3: CASSPEGSVTYEQYF
D: NA; length: 11; size: few; V: TRBV5-5; J: TRBJ2-5; DNA: TGTGCCAGCAGCTTGGGGCAGGCCCAGTACTTC; CDR3: CASSLGQAQYF
D: NA; length: 13; size: NA; V: TRBV14; J: TRBJ2-7; DNA: TGTGCCAGCAGCCAAGAGGTCCGAGGCGAGCAGTACTTC; CDR3: CASSQEVRGEQYF
D: NA; length: 15; size: NA; V: TRBV5-1; J: TRBJ1-1; DNA: TGCGCCAGCAGCTTGCAAGGCAGGCGGAACACTGAAGCTTTCTTT; CDR3: CASSLQGRRNTEAFF
D: NA; length: 18; size: NA; V: TRBV6-2/TRBV6-3; J: TRBJ1-2; DNA: TGTGCCAGCAGTTACTACTTTGATGGGACACGCCAAGACTATGGCTACACCTTC; CDR3: CASSYYFDGTRQDYGYTF
D: NA; length: 16; size: NA; V: TRBV3-1; J: TRBJ2-7; DNA: TGTGCCAGCAGCCAAGAGGCGCAGCTAGACTCCTACGAGCAGTACTTC; CDR3: CASSQEAQLDSYEQYF
D: NA; length: 14; size: once; V: TRBV7-2; J: TRBJ1-1; DNA: TGTGCCAGCAGCGCAACCGACAGAGACACTGAAGCTTTCTTT; CDR3: CASSATDRDTEAFF
D: TRBD2; length: 17; size: NA; V: TRBV7-2; J: TRBJ2-3; DNA: TGTGCCAGCAGGGACCCAGGGAGCGGGGGGGCCACAGATACGCAGTATTTT; CDR3: CASRDPGSGGATDTQYF
D: NA; length: 15; size: few; V: TRBV29-1; J: TRBJ1-4; DNA: TGCAGCGTTGGGTTTGGTGGGGGTCGGAGTGAAAAACTGTTTTTT; CDR3: CSVGFGGGRSEKLFF
D: NA; length: 15; size: NA; V: TRBV20-1; J: TRBJ2-3; DNA: TGCAGTGCTAGTATCACTAGACGTAGCACAGATACGCAGTATTTT; CDR3: CSASITRRSTDTQYF
D: NA; length: 13; size: NA; V: TRBV20-1; J: TRBJ2-3; DNA: TGCAGTCCCCTAAGGGGGGGCACAGATACGCAGTATTTT; CDR3: CSPLRGGTDTQYF
D: TRBD2; length: 16; size: few; V: TRBV4-2; J: TRBJ2-1; DNA: TGTGCCAGCAGCCAAGTAATCAGCGGGGGGGCAAATGAGCAGTTCTTC; CDR3: CASSQVISGGANEQFF
D: NA; length: 12; size: few; V: TRBV5-1; J: TRBJ1-1; DNA: TGCGCCAGCAGCCCAGGACAGAGGGAAGCTTTCTTT; CDR3: CASSPGQREAFF
D: NA; length: 13; size: many; V: TRBV20-1; J: TRBJ1-5; DNA: TGCAGTGCTAGCATAGGGGGGAGGCAGCCCCAGCATTTT; CDR3: CSASIGGRQPQHF
D: TRBD2; length: 16; size: many; V: TRBV29-1; J: TRBJ2-1; DNA: TGCAGCGTTGAAGGGACCGGCGGGGGGGCCGCGAATGAGCAGTTCTTC; CDR3: CSVEGTGGGAANEQFF
D: TRBD1; length: 16; size: NA; V: TRBV7-3; J: TRBJ2-7; DNA: TGTGCCAGCAGCTGGGGACAGGGCCTCTCCTACAATGAGCAGTACTTC; CDR3: CASSWGQGLSYNEQYF
D: NA; length: 18; size: NA; V: TRBV7-8; J: TRBJ2-3; DNA: TGTGCCAGCAGCTCCGACCCCCCGGGACGGGAACTCACAGATACGCAGTATTTT; CDR3: CASSSDPPGRELTDTQYF
D: TRBD1; length: 17; size: few; V: TRBV7-8; J: TRBJ1-5; DNA: TGTGCCAGCAGCCATCGGACAGGGGGCGTTTACGTTCAGCCCCAGCATTTT; CDR3: CASSHRTGGVYVQPQHF